The 2 T cell receptor beta chains in this list originate from one sample, sequenced in a study of blood T cell repertoires in COVID-19. The data were produced by immunoSEQ multiplex PCR, yet TCRdb's version contains in-frame clones alone and is incomplete. The sample records about 310,000 clones, 87% being singletons. Material: peripheral blood. These receptors were taken from a man aged 18 to 35 with active or convalescent COVID-19.

The chain combines TRBV5-6 with TRBJ1-6, with D tentatively TRBD1 (5 bases). Germline V gene data show CDR1 as SGHDT and CDR2 as YYEEEE. Deletions cut 3 bases from V and 4 bases from J, with 8 bases between. This CDR3 is built from 14 residues. The CDR3 region is CASSSTDYNSPLHF. CDR3 coding DNA: TGTGCCAGCAGCTCGACAGATTATAATTCACCCCTCCACTTT.

The rearrangement uses TRBV12-3 or TRBV12-4 and TRBJ1-5; D is possibly TRBD1 (5 bases). V dropped 7 bases and J dropped 0 bases, with 7 bases sitting between them. This CDR3 is built from 13 residues. The DNA for the CDR3 is TGTGCCAGCACGGGGGGTAGCAATCAGCCCCAGCATTTT. Its translation: CASTGGSNQPQHF.